These T cell receptor beta chains were read from a single sample in a study of shared clonotypes between healthy human individuals. TCRdb's table, derived via immunoSEQ multiplex PCR, lists solely in-frame clones and lacks some. This sample carries about 2.3 million clones, 92% of them seen once, and the ten largest clones take 0.3% to 0.45%. Material for sequencing was naive CD4+ T cells from PBMCs. The receptors stem from a man younger than 35 in good health. Some clones in this sample may be carry-over from other donors' samples. Each CDR3 is given with its conserved first and last residue. D genes are given only for firm matches. Not every row has a clone size; where given, it reads once, few, many or a size class.

v_call	clone_size	d_call	j_call	cdr3_aa	cdr3_nt
TRBV7-9	NA	TRBD2	TRBJ2-1	CASSLNSPAGGTGEQFF	TGTGCCAGCAGCTTAAATTCCCCAGCGGGAGGCACGGGGGAGCAGTTCTTC
TRBV2	NA	NA	TRBJ1-5	CASSEDPSYQPQHF	TGTGCCAGCAGTGAAGATCCCAGTTATCAGCCCCAGCATTTT
TRBV28	NA	TRBD1	TRBJ1-1	CASGRPTGGENTEAFF	TGTGCCAGCGGAAGGCCGACAGGGGGAGAGAACACTGAAGCTTTCTTT
TRBV7-2	NA	NA	TRBJ2-3	CASSLGGRTSTDTQYF	TGTGCCAGCAGCTTAGGCGGCCGAACGAGCACAGATACGCAGTATTTT
TRBV5-1	NA	TRBD1	TRBJ1-4	CASSLGPGGGLFF	TGCGCCAGCAGCTTGGGCCCAGGGGGAGGACTGTTTTTT
TRBV7-6	NA	NA	TRBJ1-5	CASSSDRNQPQHF	TGTGCCAGCAGCTCGGATCGCAATCAGCCCCAGCATTTT
TRBV18	NA	TRBD1	TRBJ2-7	CASSPPPGGVYEQYF	TGTGCCAGCTCACCCCCCCCAGGGGGAGTCTACGAGCAGTACTTC
TRBV10-3	NA	TRBD1	TRBJ2-7	CAISESGTGGSYEQYF	TGTGCCATCAGTGAGTCGGGTACAGGGGGCTCCTACGAGCAGTACTTC
TRBV7-2	NA	NA	TRBJ2-5	CASSPRRGTGQETQYF	TGTGCCAGCAGCCCACGCAGGGGTACAGGGCAAGAGACCCAGTACTTC
TRBV7-9	NA	NA	TRBJ1-3	CASSHQESSGNTIYF	TGTGCCAGCAGCCATCAAGAGAGCTCTGGAAACACCATATATTTT
TRBV9	NA	NA	TRBJ2-6	CASSPGGSGANVLTF	TGTGCCAGCAGTCCAGGGGGGTCTGGGGCCAACGTCCTGACTTTC
TRBV5-6	NA	TRBD2	TRBJ2-1	CASSASGAGGSYNEQFF	TGTGCCAGCAGCGCGAGTGGGGCGGGAGGTAGTTACAATGAGCAGTTCTTC
TRBV5-1	NA	TRBD2	TRBJ2-1	CASSLGSSGAYNEQFF	TGCGCCAGCAGCTTGGGGTCTAGCGGGGCCTACAATGAGCAGTTCTTC
TRBV5-1	NA	TRBD2	TRBJ2-1	CASSSRAGVPTNEQFF	TGCGCCAGCAGCTCGAGAGCGGGAGTCCCCACCAATGAGCAGTTCTTC
TRBV2	NA	TRBD1	TRBJ2-1	CASLGDREKGYNEQFF	TGTGCCAGCCTAGGGGACAGGGAAAAAGGTTACAATGAGCAGTTCTTC
TRBV5-1	NA	TRBD1	TRBJ2-7	CASSLRQGGEQYF	TGCGCCAGCAGCTTAAGACAGGGGGGCGAGCAGTACTTC
TRBV2	NA	NA	TRBJ2-2	CASRRTAANTGELFF	TGTGCCAGCAGGAGGACAGCCGCGAACACCGGGGAGCTGTTTTTT
TRBV28	once	NA	TRBJ2-7	CASSLFRGVAGEQYF	TGTGCCAGCAGTTTGTTTCGAGGGGTTGCTGGCGAGCAGTACTTC